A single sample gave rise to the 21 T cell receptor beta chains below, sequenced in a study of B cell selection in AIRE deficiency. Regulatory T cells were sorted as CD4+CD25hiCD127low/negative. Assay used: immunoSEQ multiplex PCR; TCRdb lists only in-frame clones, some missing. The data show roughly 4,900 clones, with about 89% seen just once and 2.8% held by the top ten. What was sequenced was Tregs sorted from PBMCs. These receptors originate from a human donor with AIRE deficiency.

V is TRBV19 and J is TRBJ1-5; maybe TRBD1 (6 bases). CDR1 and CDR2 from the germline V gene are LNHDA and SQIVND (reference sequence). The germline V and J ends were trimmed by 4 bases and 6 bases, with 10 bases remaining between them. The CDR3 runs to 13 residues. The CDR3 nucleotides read TGTGCCAGTAGTAACAGGGCGAGTCAGCCCCAGCATTTT. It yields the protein CASSNRASQPQHF.

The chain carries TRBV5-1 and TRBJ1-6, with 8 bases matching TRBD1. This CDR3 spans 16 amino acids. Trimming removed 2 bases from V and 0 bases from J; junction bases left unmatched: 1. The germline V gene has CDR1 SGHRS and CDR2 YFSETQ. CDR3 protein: CASSFTGGSYNSPLHF. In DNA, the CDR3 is TGCGCCAGCAGCTTTACAGGGGGCTCCTATAATTCACCCCTCCACTTT.

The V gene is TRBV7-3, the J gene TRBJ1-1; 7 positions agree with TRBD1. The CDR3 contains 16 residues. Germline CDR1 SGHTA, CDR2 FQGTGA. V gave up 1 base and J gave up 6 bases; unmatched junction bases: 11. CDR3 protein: CASSLRGTGAGAEAFF. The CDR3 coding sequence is TGTGCCAGCAGCTTAAGAGGTACAGGGGCCGGCGCTGAAGCTTTCTTT. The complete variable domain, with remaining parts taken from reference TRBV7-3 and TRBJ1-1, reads GAGVSQTPSNKVTEKGKYVELRCDPISGHTALYWYRQSLGQGPEFLIYFQGTGAADDSGLPNDRFFAVRPEGSVSTLKIQRTERGDSAVYLCASSLRGTGAGAEAFFGQGTRLTVV.

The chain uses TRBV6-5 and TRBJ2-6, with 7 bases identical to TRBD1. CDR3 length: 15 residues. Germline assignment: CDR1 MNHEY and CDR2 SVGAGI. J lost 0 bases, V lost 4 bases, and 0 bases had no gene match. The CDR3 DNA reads TGTGCCAGCAGTTGGACAGGCTCTGGGGCCAACGTCCTGACTTTC. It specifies CASSWTGSGANVLTF.

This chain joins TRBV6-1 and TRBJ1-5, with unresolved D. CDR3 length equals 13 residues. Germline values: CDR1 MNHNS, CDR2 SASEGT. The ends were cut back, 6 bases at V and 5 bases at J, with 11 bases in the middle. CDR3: CASRPHIDQPQHF. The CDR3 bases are TGTGCCAGCAGACCCCACATTGATCAGCCCCAGCATTTT.

Here the CDR3 reads CASSWGVGQLNTGELFF. For the CDR3, the DNA is TGTGCCAGCAGTTGGGGAGTGGGACAGCTTAACACCGGGGAGCTGTTTTTT. V is TRBV27 and J is TRBJ2-2, with TRBD1 matching 7 bases. The CDR3 sequence is 17 residues long. CDR1 and CDR2 (germline): MNHEY, SMNVEV (reference sequence). The V segment lost 4 bases and the J segment 2 bases; nucleotides outside the gene matches: 10.

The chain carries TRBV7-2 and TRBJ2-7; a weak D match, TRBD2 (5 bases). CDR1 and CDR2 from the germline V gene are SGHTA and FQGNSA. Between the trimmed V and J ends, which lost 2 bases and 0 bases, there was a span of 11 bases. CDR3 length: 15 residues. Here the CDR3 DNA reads TGTGCCAGCAGCTTATCTATCGGGGACTCCTACGAGCAGTACTTC. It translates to CASSLSIGDSYEQYF.

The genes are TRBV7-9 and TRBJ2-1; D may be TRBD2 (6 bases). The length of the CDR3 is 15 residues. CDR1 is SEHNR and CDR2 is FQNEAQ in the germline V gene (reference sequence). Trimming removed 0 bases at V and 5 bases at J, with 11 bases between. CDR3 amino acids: CASSLALAPNNEQFF. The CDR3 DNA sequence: TGTGCCAGCAGCTTAGCCCTAGCGCCCAACAATGAGCAGTTCTTC.

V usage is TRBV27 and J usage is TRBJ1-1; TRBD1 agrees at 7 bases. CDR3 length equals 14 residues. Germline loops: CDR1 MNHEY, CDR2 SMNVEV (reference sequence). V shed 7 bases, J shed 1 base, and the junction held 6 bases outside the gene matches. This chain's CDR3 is CASNPDRTNTEAFF. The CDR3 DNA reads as TGTGCCAGCAATCCGGACAGGACGAACACTGAAGCTTTCTTT.

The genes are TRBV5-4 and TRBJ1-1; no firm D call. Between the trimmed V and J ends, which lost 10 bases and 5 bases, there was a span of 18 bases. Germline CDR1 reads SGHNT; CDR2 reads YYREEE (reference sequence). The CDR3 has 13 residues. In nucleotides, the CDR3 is TGTGCCTATAACCCCCGGTTCGGGACTGAAGCTTTCTTT. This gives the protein CAYNPRFGTEAFF.

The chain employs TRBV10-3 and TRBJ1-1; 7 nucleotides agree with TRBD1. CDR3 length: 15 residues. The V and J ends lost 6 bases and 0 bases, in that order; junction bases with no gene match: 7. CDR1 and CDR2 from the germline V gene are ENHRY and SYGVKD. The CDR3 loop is CAISLTGSMNTEAFF. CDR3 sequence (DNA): TGTGCCATCAGCCTGACAGGGTCTATGAACACTGAAGCTTTCTTT.

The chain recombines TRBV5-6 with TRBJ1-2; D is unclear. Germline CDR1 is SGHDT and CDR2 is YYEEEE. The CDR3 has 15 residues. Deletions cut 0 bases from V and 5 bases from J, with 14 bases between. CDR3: CASSLVSAPSYGYTF. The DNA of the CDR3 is TGTGCCAGCAGCTTGGTCTCAGCCCCTTCTTATGGCTACACCTTC.

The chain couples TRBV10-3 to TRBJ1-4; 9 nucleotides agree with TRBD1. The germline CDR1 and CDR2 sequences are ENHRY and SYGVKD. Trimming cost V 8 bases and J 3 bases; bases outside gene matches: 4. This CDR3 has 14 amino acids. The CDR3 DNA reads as TGTGCCATCGGGCGGACAGGGGCTAATGAAAAACTGTTTTTT. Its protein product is CAIGRTGANEKLFF.

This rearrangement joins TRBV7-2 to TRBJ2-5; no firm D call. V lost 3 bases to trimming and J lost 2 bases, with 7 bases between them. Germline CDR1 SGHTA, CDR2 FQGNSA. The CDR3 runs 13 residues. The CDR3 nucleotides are TGTGCCAGCAGCTTTGCTATTCAAGAGACCCAGTACTTC. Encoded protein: CASSFAIQETQYF.

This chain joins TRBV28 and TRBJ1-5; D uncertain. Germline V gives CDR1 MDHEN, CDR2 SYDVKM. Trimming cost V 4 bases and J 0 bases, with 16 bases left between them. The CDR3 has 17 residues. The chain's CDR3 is CASSSILSMNSNQPQHF. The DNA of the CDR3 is TGTGCCAGCAGTTCCATTCTTTCAATGAATAGCAATCAGCCCCAGCATTTT.

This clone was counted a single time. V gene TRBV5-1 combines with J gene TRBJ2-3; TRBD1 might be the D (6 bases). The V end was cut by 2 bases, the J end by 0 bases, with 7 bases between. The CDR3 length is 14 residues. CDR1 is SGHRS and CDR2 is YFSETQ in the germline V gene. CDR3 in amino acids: CASSFQGSTDTQYF. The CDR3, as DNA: TGCGCCAGCAGCTTTCAGGGGAGCACAGATACGCAGTATTTT. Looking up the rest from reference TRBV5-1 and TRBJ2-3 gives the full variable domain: KAGVTQTPRYLIKTRGQQVTLSCSPISGHRSVSWYQQTPGQGLQFLFEYFSETQRNKGNFPGRFSGRQFSNSRSEMNVSTLELGDSALYLCASSFQGSTDTQYFGPGTRLTVL.

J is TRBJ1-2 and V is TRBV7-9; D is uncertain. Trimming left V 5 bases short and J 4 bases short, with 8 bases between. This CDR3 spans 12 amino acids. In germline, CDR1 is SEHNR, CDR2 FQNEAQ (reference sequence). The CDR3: CASSADVYGYTF. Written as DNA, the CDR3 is TGTGCCAGCAGCGCGGACGTCTATGGCTACACCTTC.

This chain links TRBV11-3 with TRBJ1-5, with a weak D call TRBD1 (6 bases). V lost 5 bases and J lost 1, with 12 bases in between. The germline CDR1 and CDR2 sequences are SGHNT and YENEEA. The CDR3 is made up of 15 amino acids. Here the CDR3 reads CASSQNGGSNQPQHF. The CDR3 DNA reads TGTGCCAGCAGCCAAAACGGGGGCAGCAATCAGCCCCAGCATTTT.

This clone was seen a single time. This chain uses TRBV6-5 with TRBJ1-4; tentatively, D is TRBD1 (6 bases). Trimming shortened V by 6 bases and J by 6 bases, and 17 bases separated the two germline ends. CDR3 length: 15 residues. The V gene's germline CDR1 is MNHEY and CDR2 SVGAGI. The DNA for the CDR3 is TGTGCCAGCAGCCGGGTGACAGGATACGATGAAAAACTGTTTTTT. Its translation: CASSRVTGYDEKLFF.

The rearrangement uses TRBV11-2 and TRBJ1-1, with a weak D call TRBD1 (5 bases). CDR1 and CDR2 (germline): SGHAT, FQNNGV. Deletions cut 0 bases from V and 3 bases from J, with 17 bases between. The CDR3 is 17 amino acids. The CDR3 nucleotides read TGTGCCAGCAGCTTAGACCCAGGGCGGAGATGGCACACTGAAGCTTTCTTT. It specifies CASSLDPGRRWHTEAFF.

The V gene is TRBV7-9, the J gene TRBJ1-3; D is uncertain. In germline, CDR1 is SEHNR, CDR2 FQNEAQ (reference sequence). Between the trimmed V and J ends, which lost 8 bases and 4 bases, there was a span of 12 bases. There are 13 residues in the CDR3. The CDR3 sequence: CASLRTGGNTIYF. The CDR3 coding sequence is TGTGCCAGCCTTAGGACCGGAGGAAACACCATATATTTT. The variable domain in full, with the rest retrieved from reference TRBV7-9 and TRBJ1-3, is DTGVSQNPRHKITKRGQNVTFRCDPISEHNRLYWYRQTLGQGPEFLTYFQNEAQLEKSRLLSDRFSAERPKGSFSTLEIQRTEQGDSAMYLCASLRTGGNTIYFGEGSWLTVV.